A single sample is the source of the 23 T cell receptor beta chains below, sequenced in a study of regulatory T cells in long-lasting Graves disease (dated by TCRdb to 2020 to 2023). This specimen's time point label, interpreted: newly diagnosed GD, antithyroid drugs for less than 3 months. For both TCR sequencing and RNA sequencing, RNA was extracted from PBMCs in TRIzol. Receptor libraries were prepared by multiplex PCR. Sequencing relied on an Illumina HiSeq 4000. iRepertoire HTBI primers and Arm-PCR amplification of CDR3 regions were used to construct TCR beta libraries. Clones were called with MiXCR by TCRdb after fastp trimmed the public reads at Q25, and only in-frame beta chains were retained. Each entry is one CDR3 protein sequence, shown with its most common DNA and genes. This sample holds more than 450,000 distinct CDR3 sequences; about 12% were observed only once. About 8.9% of the sample is in the top ten clones.

This same sample was also taken into another study, of T cells in Graves' hyperthyroidism and ophthalmopathy.

Here the sequenced sample was peripheral blood mononuclear cells (PBMCs), taken at new diagnosis, from a patient treated with antithyroid drugs. These receptors originate from a woman in her 30s with Graves disease. Donor details come from another sample of the same person, matched by shared clones.

There are many counts of this clonotype. V gene TRBV19 combines with J gene TRBJ2-1, with 11 bases that match TRBD2. The CDR3 covers 16 residues. After removal of 6 bases from V and 10 bases from J, the junction contained 14 bases not matched to a gene. Germline V gene data show CDR1 as LNHDA and CDR2 as SQIVND (reference sequence). Here the CDR3 reads CASRERFLGTSGEQFF. The CDR3 DNA follows: TGTGCCAGTAGGGAAAGGTTCCTGGGGACTAGCGGAGAGCAGTTCTTC. Full variable domain (outside the CDR3, taken from reference TRBV19 and TRBJ2-1): DGGITQSPKYLFRKEGQNVTLSCEQNLNHDAMYWYRQDPGQGLRLIYYSQIVNDFQKGDIAEGYSVSREKKESFPLTVTSAQKNPTAFYLCASRERFLGTSGEQFFGPGTRLTVL.

This clonotype was found many times. The rearrangement joins TRBV4-2 to TRBJ2-1; TRBD2 aligns across 9 bases. Germline V gives CDR1 LGHNA, CDR2 YNFKEQ. Trimming took 4 bases from V and 3 from J; bases not matched to a gene: 7. This CDR3 comprises 16 residues. This CDR3 reads CASSPLGTSLYNEQFF. The CDR3 nucleotides read TGTGCCAGCAGCCCACTCGGGACTAGCCTCTACAATGAGCAGTTCTTC.

The sample holds many counts of this clonotype. The chain carries TRBV6-1 and TRBJ1-2; 7 bases are a match to TRBD1. The CDR3 has 14 amino acids. Germline CDR1 reads MNHNS; CDR2 reads SASEGT. Trimming at V came to 6 bases and at J to 3 bases, leaving 7 bases not matched to a gene. The CDR3 spells CASRKIDRDYGYTF. The CDR3 DNA reads as TGTGCCAGCAGAAAGATAGACAGGGACTATGGCTACACCTTC.

The chain employs TRBV6-5 and TRBJ1-4; TRBD1 is a possible D gene (6 bases). This CDR3 spans 15 amino acids. The germline V gene encodes CDR1 MNHEY and CDR2 SVGAGI. Trimming pared 3 bases from V and 6 bases from J, leaving 14 bases between. The CDR3 region has the DNA TGTGCCAGCAGTTATTACAGGGTTGGTTATGAAAAACTGTTTTTT. Protein sequence: CASSYYRVGYEKLFF.

This clonotype was observed at least ten times. The chain employs TRBV24-1 and TRBJ2-2; 7 bases line up with TRBD2. CDR1 is KGHDR and CDR2 is SFDVKD in the germline V gene. This CDR3 spans 16 amino acids. The ends lost 0 bases at V and 3 bases at J; junction bases unmatched: 3. The CDR3 loop reads CATSDLGLDHTGELFF. In nucleotides, the CDR3 is TGTGCCACCAGTGATTTGGGACTAGATCACACCGGGGAGCTGTTTTTT.

This clonotype came up many times. V and J are TRBV2 and TRBJ2-7, with unresolved D. V was trimmed by 2 bases and J by 3 bases, leaving 2 bases between them. Germline V CDR1 and CDR2: SNHLY, FYNNEI. There are 11 residues in the CDR3. CDR3 sequence reads: CASSEYYEQYF. The DNA of the CDR3 is TGTGCCAGCAGTGAATACTACGAGCAGTACTTC.

In this sample, this clonotype turned up a few times. This rearrangement joins TRBV6-1 to TRBJ2-7, with a possible D match to TRBD1 (6 bases). Germline V lookup: CDR1 MNHNS, CDR2 SASEGT. Trimming took 6 bases from V and 7 from J, leaving 13 bases between them. The CDR3 has 12 amino acids. DNA of the CDR3: TGTGCCAGCAGCCCCGACAGGAGAGAGCAGTACTTC. The encoded protein is CASSPDRREQYF.

This clonotype has only a few counts. This could be a read error, since a much larger clone is one nucleotide away. The CDR3 sequence is CAISEPIRREQFF. DNA of the CDR3: TGTGCCATCAGTGAGCCTATTAGGAGGGAGCAGTTCTTC. The chain is built from TRBV10-3 and TRBJ2-1; tentatively, D is TRBD2 (5 bases). The CDR3 contains 13 residues. V lost 2 bases and J 10 bases, leaving 12 bases between the germline ends. Germline CDR1 and CDR2: ENHRY and SYGVKD.

This sequence joins TRBV19 and TRBJ1-2; no reliable D call. CDR1 is LNHDA, CDR2 SQIVND, per germline (reference sequence). The CDR3 has 13 amino acids. V was clipped by 9 bases and J by 2 bases, with 13 bases between them. In nucleotides, the CDR3 is TGTGCCAGCAGGACGGCGATAAACTATGGCTACACCTTC. Its translation is CASRTAINYGYTF.

The chain joins TRBV5-1 to TRBJ2-7; 8 bases match TRBD2. Germline V lookup: CDR1 SGHRS, CDR2 YFSETQ. This CDR3 has 14 amino acids. Trimming cost V 3 bases and J 5 bases; bases outside gene matches: 7. The CDR3 DNA reads as TGCGCCAGCAGCTGGGCCGGACTAGCCAACGAGCAGTACTTC. Residues: CASSWAGLANEQYF.

The sample holds many counts of this clonotype. The CDR3 coding sequence is TGCAGTGCTAGACGTGACGGGAGCTCAGATACGCAGTATTTT. Protein: CSARRDGSSDTQYF. This chain links TRBV20-1 with TRBJ2-3; D might be TRBD2 (6 bases). Trimming pared 2 bases from V and 4 bases from J, leaving 13 bases between. The germline CDR1 and CDR2 sequences are DFQATT and SNEGSKA (reference sequence). This CDR3 has 14 amino acids.

This clonotype was found many times. The chain recombines TRBV9 with TRBJ2-1; no clear D. The CDR3 totals 16 residues. Trimming left V 3 bases short and J 0 bases short, with 13 bases between. Germline V gives CDR1 SGDLS, CDR2 YYNGEE. In DNA form, the CDR3 reads TGTGCCAGCAGCGACCCCTATTCCGGCTCCTACAATGAGCAGTTCTTC. This sequence encodes CASSDPYSGSYNEQFF.

The V call is TRBV9, the J call TRBJ1-1; no firm D call. The CDR3 totals 13 residues. Between the trimmed V and J ends, which lost 0 bases and 8 bases, there was a span of 11 bases. CDR1 and CDR2 from the germline V gene are SGDLS and YYNGEE. The CDR3 sequence is CASSVDGLQEAFF. CDR3 in DNA: TGTGCCAGCAGCGTAGACGGACTCCAGGAAGCTTTCTTT.

This clonotype came up many times. The chain's CDR3 is CASSLTGDHTGELFF. The DNA for the CDR3 is TGTGCCAGCAGTTTGACTGGGGACCACACCGGGGAGCTGTTTTTT. This sequence joins TRBV6-5 and TRBJ2-2; possibly TRBD1 or TRBD2 for D (5 bases each). This CDR3 has 15 residues. The V gene lost 4 bases and the J gene lost 3 bases, with 12 bases spanning the gap. Looked up from germline, CDR1 is MNHEY and CDR2 is SVGAGI.

This clonotype was counted at least ten times. The chain couples TRBV7-9 to TRBJ2-3; D unresolved. CDR3 size: 11 residues. Germline CDR1 reads SEHNR; CDR2 reads FQNEAQ (reference sequence). Between the trimmed V and J ends, which lost 6 bases and 6 bases, there was a span of 7 bases. Here the CDR3 DNA reads TGTGCCAGCAGTTTGCTCGATACGCAGTATTTT. It encodes CASSLLDTQYF.

This clonotype has ten or more counts. The rearrangement uses TRBV30 and TRBJ1-4; 10 positions match TRBD1. Germline assignment: CDR1 GTSNPN and CDR2 SVGIG (reference sequence). Trimming at V came to 0 bases and at J to 15 bases, leaving 10 bases not matched to a gene. The CDR3 totals 14 residues. CDR3 sequence (DNA): TGTGCCTGGAGTGTGGGGGGACAGGGGAAAACCTTGTTTTTT. It codes for CAWSVGGQGKTLFF.

This clonotype was observed many times. The rearrangement links TRBV7-2 to TRBJ2-5; D assignment may be TRBD1 or TRBD2 (5 bases each). Trimming stripped 5 bases from V and 5 bases from J, with 12 bases between. The CDR3 contains 13 residues. Germline V gives CDR1 SGHTA, CDR2 FQGNSA. CDR3 residues: CASSEGRMETQYF. In DNA form, the CDR3 reads TGTGCCAGCAGCGAGGGGAGAATGGAGACCCAGTACTTC.

The sample holds many counts of this clonotype. The chain recombines TRBV28 with TRBJ1-4, with 7 bases matching TRBD1. The CDR3 has 14 residues. J gave up 8 bases and V 4 bases, and 7 bases lay outside the gene matches. Germline V gives CDR1 MDHEN, CDR2 SYDVKM. The CDR3 region is CASSSDRAREKLFF. CDR3 sequence (DNA): TGTGCCAGCAGTTCAGACAGGGCTCGGGAAAAACTGTTTTTT.

This clonotype came up many times. The rearrangement joins TRBV11-2 to TRBJ2-7; D is perhaps TRBD2 (5 bases). This CDR3 contains 12 residues. Per germline, CDR1 SGHAT and CDR2 FQNNGV. V was clipped by 2 bases and J by 5 bases, with 7 bases between them. The DNA of the CDR3 is TGTGCCAGCAGCTTAATACTAGACGAGCAGTACTTC. Translated, it gives CASSLILDEQYF.

This chain connects TRBV24-1 to TRBJ2-6; D remains ambiguous. The CDR3 length is 16 residues. V shed 2 bases and J shed 4 bases, with 11 bases lying between them. Looked up from germline, CDR1 is KGHDR and CDR2 is SFDVKD. The CDR3 nucleotides are TGTGCCACCAGTGATTCGGGCCTTCTAGGGGCCAACGTCCTGACTTTC. It translates to CATSDSGLLGANVLTF.

J is TRBJ2-1 and V is TRBV2, with 9 positions matching TRBD2. Germline CDR1 is SNHLY and CDR2 is FYNNEI. This CDR3 is 15 amino acids long. Trimming at V came to 8 bases and at J to 4 bases, leaving 9 bases not matched to a gene. The CDR3 bases are TGTGCCAGCGGGGGCGATAGCGGGAGATACAATGAGCAGTTCTTC. Its translation: CASGGDSGRYNEQFF. The complete variable domain, with remaining parts taken from reference TRBV2 and TRBJ2-1, reads EPEVTQTPSHQVTQMGQEVILRCVPISNHLYFYWYRQILGQKVEFLVSFYNNEISEKSEIFDDQFSVERPDGSNFTLKIRSTKLEDSAMYFCASGGDSGRYNEQFFGPGTRLTVL.

This clonotype was seen more than once but under ten times. This chain connects TRBV6-1 to TRBJ2-3; a possible D gene is TRBD1 (5 bases). The CDR3 totals 14 residues. Germline CDR1 and CDR2: MNHNS and SASEGT. Trimming took 6 bases from V and 6 from J, leaving 16 bases between them. The CDR3 bases are TGTGCCAGCAGACCCGACAGATTTGTGGATACGCAGTATTTT. This codes for CASRPDRFVDTQYF.

The rearrangement joins TRBV5-6 to TRBJ2-1, with 9 bases that match TRBD1. The CDR3 is 15 residues long. V lost 3 bases to trimming and J lost 5 bases; unmatched junction nucleotides: 6. Per the germline V gene, CDR1 is SGHDT and CDR2 is YYEEEE. CDR3 nucleotides: TGTGCCAGCAGCTACGAGACAGGGGGGAACAATGAGCAGTTCTTC. This codes for CASSYETGGNNEQFF.